The subject of this entry is one TCR beta chain. Its specificity is unknown. This sample stems from a study of vaccination and CD4 T cells after COVID-19. Study-wide context: Post-COVID draws came a median roughly 100 days after diagnosis (range 35 to 161). Collection of post-vaccine samples followed dose two by a median roughly 72 days, spanning a range of 14 to 241. The authors exposed cells to overlapping spike peptides derived from SARS-CoV-2, HCoV-NL63, HCoV-OC43 and HCoV-229E.

Sequencing of the DNA from cultured CD4+ T cells was carried out with the Oncomine TCR Beta short-read assay. Once CD4+ T cells had been cultured, genomic DNA was extracted from them. MiXCR, applied by TCRdb to the PCR reads, yields one record per CDR3 protein. The sample consists of approximately 11,000 distinct CDR3 sequences, 28% of them appearing once. Treatment reported: approximately 9-day PBMC culture with coronavirus spike peptide pools or control peptides (ViraFEST assay). An unexposed donor provided the CD4+ T cells, which were collected before the COVID-19 pandemic (2011-2018). The ViraFEST method relied on peptide pools to expand antigen-specific T cells, followed by TCR sequencing. V was pared by 4 bases and J by 1 base, with 1 base between. The CDR3 runs 11 residues. Germline loops: CDR1 SGHAT, CDR2 FQDESV (reference sequence).

Sample: CD4+ T cells from blood, cultured in vitro. The V call is TRBV11-1, the J call TRBJ2-5; D unresolved. This clonotype originated in a human donor in good health. Written as DNA, the CDR3 is TGTGCCAGCAGCTCCCAAGAGACCCAGTACTTC. Its protein is CASSSQETQYF.